The 9 T cell receptor beta chains reported below all come from one sample, sequenced in a study of blood T cell repertoires in COVID-19. The assay was immunoSEQ multiplex PCR, and TCRdb's table has in-frame clones only and misses some. The table has 130,000 to 150,000 clones, about nine tenths seen once. The sample taken for sequencing was peripheral blood. All receptors come from a woman between 45 and 65 years old with acute or convalescent COVID-19.

The chain combines TRBV30 with TRBJ2-7; D gene uncertain. Germline CDR1 GTSNPN, CDR2 SVGIG (reference sequence). V lost 4 bases and J 1 base, leaving 14 bases between the germline ends. This CDR3 comprises 14 residues. The CDR3 nucleotides are TGTGCCTGGAATCCGGTCCGAAATTCCTACGAGCAGTACTTC. It is translated as CAWNPVRNSYEQYF.

The V call is TRBV28, the J call TRBJ1-2; 7 bases are shared with TRBD1. Germline V gene sequence: CDR1 MDHEN, CDR2 SYDVKM. This CDR3 spans 16 amino acids. Trimming removed 3 bases from V and 4 bases from J; junction bases left unmatched: 11. Here the CDR3 reads CASSFPKYRGGYGYTF. The CDR3 DNA is TGTGCCAGCAGTTTCCCTAAATACAGGGGAGGCTATGGCTACACCTTC.

The gene calls are TRBV10-3 and TRBJ1-2; weak D call: TRBD1 (5 bases). The CDR3 is 15 amino acids. V lost 4 bases to trimming and J lost 5 bases, with 17 bases between them. Germline assignment: CDR1 ENHRY and CDR2 SYGVKD. The CDR3 protein is CAISGFGRVSYGYTF. CDR3 sequence (DNA): TGTGCCATCAGTGGGTTCGGCAGGGTTTCTTATGGCTACACCTTC.

The rearrangement links TRBV29-1 to TRBJ1-1; maybe TRBD1 (6 bases). Germline V CDR1 and CDR2: SQVTM, ANQGSEA. The CDR3 consists of 13 residues. The V gene lost 6 bases and the J gene lost 5 bases, with 16 bases spanning the gap. CDR3 bases: TGCAGCGTAGGACAGAACAGTGGGACTGAAGCTTTCTTT. Its protein is CSVGQNSGTEAFF. The full variable domain, in which reference TRBV29-1 and TRBJ1-1 provide the parts outside the CDR3, is SAVISQKPSRDICQRGTSLTIQCQVDSQVTMMFWYRQQPGQSLTLIATANQGSEATYESGFVIDKFPISRPNLTFSTLTVSNMSPEDSSIYLCSVGQNSGTEAFFGQGTRLTVV.

The rearrangement links TRBV2 to TRBJ1-3; 7 positions agree with TRBD1. The CDR3 spans 14 residues. The V gene's germline CDR1 is SNHLY and CDR2 FYNNEI. With 10 bases clipped from V and 2 bases from J, the junction kept 8 bases outside the gene matches. The CDR3 here is CATAQGTAGNTIYF. CDR3 sequence (DNA): TGTGCCACAGCACAGGGGACGGCTGGAAACACCATATATTTT.

This clone showed up just a few times. The chain couples TRBV19 to TRBJ2-1, with D hard to call. V was shortened by 1 base and J by 9 bases, with 13 bases between the two germline ends. This CDR3 is 14 amino acids long. Germline loops: CDR1 LNHDA, CDR2 SQIVND (reference sequence). For the CDR3, the DNA is TGTGCCAGTAGTATAGGGTGGGCCCGGCCTGAGCAGTTCTTC. Amino acids: CASSIGWARPEQFF.

The chain links TRBV3-1 (or the pseudogene TRBV3-2) to TRBJ2-1, with D hard to call. The V gene's germline CDR1 is LGHDT and CDR2 YNNKEL (reference sequence). The V and J ends lost 1 base and 14 bases respectively, with 15 bases between them. The CDR3 extends over 13 amino acids. In DNA, the CDR3 is TGTGCCAGCAGCCAAGGGAATCGGAGAGAGGAGTTCTTC. Its protein is CASSQGNRREEFF.

V is TRBV2 and J is TRBJ2-7, with 12 bases that match TRBD2. The CDR3 runs to 16 residues. After removal of 10 bases from V and 0 bases from J, the junction contained 10 bases not matched to a gene. Germline CDR1 and CDR2: SNHLY and FYNNEI. This chain's CDR3 is CATPRTSGELSYEQYF. The CDR3 DNA sequence: TGTGCCACGCCCAGGACTAGCGGGGAGCTCTCCTACGAGCAGTACTTC.

This clone has a handful of counts. V is TRBV2 and J is TRBJ1-5; D is perhaps TRBD1 (5 bases). This CDR3 region has 15 residues. Trimming took 5 bases from V and 2 from J, leaving 13 bases between them. CDR1 and CDR2 (germline): SNHLY, FYNNEI. The CDR3 DNA reads TGTGCCAGCAGTCCCCTGCAGGGTGGCAATCAGCCCCAGCATTTT. It yields the protein CASSPLQGGNQPQHF.